These T cell receptor beta chains were read from a single sample in a study of cytomegalovirus exposure and HLA in healthy donors. Clones were sequenced by immunoSEQ multiplex PCR, and TCRdb holds only the in-frame ones, with some missing. The table lists about 140,000 clones, about three quarters of them singletons, with less than 1.5% in the top ten. The sequencing sample was made of PBMCs. The receptor source for this set is a male donor in good health and CMV-seropositive. Both conserved end residues are part of each CDR3. D genes are given only for firm matches. Rows may omit the clone size; those that give it use once, few, many or a size class.

TRBV18	TRBJ1-1	TRBD1	few	CASSPPLRRGPRAATEAFF	TGTGCCAGCTCACCCCCTCTCCGGAGGGGGCCCCGCGCGGCCACTGAAGCTTTCTTT
TRBV6-1	TRBJ2-7	TRBD2	-	CASSEGLAGFYEQYF	TGTGCCAGCAGTGAAGGGCTAGCGGGTTTCTACGAGCAGTACTTC
TRBV7-9	TRBJ1-3	TRBD1	-	CASSLLGGQSSGNTIYF	TGTGCCAGCAGCTTATTAGGGGGCCAGAGCTCTGGAAACACCATATATTTT
TRBV28	TRBJ2-7	TRBD2	-	CASSLKGTTEQYF	TGTGCCAGCAGTTTAAAGGGGACTACAGAGCAGTACTTC
TRBV5-1	TRBJ2-6	-	few	CASSGQSSGANVLTF	TGCGCCAGCAGCGGACAGAGCTCTGGGGCCAACGTCCTGACTTTC
TRBV7-9	TRBJ2-7	-	-	CASSLAGVGEQYF	TGTGCCAGCAGCTTAGCAGGGGTGGGCGAGCAGTACTTC
TRBV18	TRBJ1-1	-	-	CASSGSLSNTEAFF	TGTGCCAGCTCCGGGTCTCTTTCGAACACTGAAGCTTTCTTT
TRBV7-6	TRBJ1-1	-	few	CASSLSRTLNTEAFF	TGTGCCAGCAGCTTGAGTCGGACATTGAACACTGAAGCTTTCTTT
TRBV10-3	TRBJ2-3	TRBD2	-	CAISESGLAGGPTDTQYF	TGTGCCATCAGTGAGTCAGGGCTAGCGGGGGGGCCGACAGATACGCAGTATTTT
TRBV14	TRBJ1-2	-	-	CASSRGLYGYTF	TGTGCCAGCAGCCGGGGACTCTATGGCTACACCTTC
TRBV5-1	TRBJ1-3	TRBD1	-	CASSLEGAVGNTIYF	TGCGCCAGCAGCTTGGAGGGGGCGGTCGGAAACACCATATATTTT
TRBV6-6	TRBJ2-1	TRBD2	-	CASSSGLADNEQFF	TGTGCCAGCAGTTCGGGACTAGCGGACAATGAGCAGTTCTTC
TRBV13	TRBJ1-1	TRBD1	-	CASSIPRWEIPGQGDREAFF	TGTGCCAGCAGCATTCCTAGGTGGGAGATTCCGGGACAGGGTGATCGTGAAGCTTTCTTT
TRBV7-6	TRBJ2-1	TRBD2	-	CASSLATSGSEQFF	TGTGCCAGCAGCTTAGCGACTAGCGGGAGTGAGCAGTTCTTC
TRBV4-1	TRBJ2-1	-	-	CASSQDVRGEQFF	TGCGCCAGCAGCCAAGATGTCAGGGGAGAGCAGTTCTTC
TRBV6-4	TRBJ2-2	-	few	CASSGDTSTGELFF	TGTGCCAGCAGCGGAGACACTAGTACCGGGGAGCTGTTTTTT
TRBV28	TRBJ2-4	TRBD1	-	CASSPGDREIQYF	TGTGCCAGCAGTCCAGGGGACAGGGAGATTCAGTACTTC
TRBV6-6	TRBJ1-3	-	-	CASSYGPGDSGNTIYF	TGTGCCAGCAGTTATGGTCCAGGGGACTCTGGAAACACCATATATTTT
TRBV7-3	TRBJ2-1	TRBD1	-	CASSPNRGNEQFF	TGTGCCAGCAGCCCCAACAGGGGCAATGAGCAGTTCTTC
TRBV6-5	TRBJ1-2	-	-	CASSVPGDPSYGYTF	TGTGCCAGCAGTGTACCGGGAGACCCGTCCTATGGCTACACCTTC
TRBV27	TRBJ2-5	TRBD2	-	CASSQGTSGGTQETQYF	TGTGCCAGCAGTCAAGGGACTAGCGGGGGGACACAAGAGACCCAGTACTTC
TRBV5-1	TRBJ1-1	-	-	CASSLATANTEAFF	TGCGCCAGCAGCTTAGCCACAGCGAACACTGAAGCTTTCTTT
TRBV15	TRBJ2-7	-	-	CATSREALAYEQYF	TGTGCCACCAGCAGAGAGGCTTTGGCCTACGAGCAGTACTTC
TRBV5-4	TRBJ2-1	TRBD2	-	CASSSLGLAGLNEQFF	TGTGCCAGCAGCTCCCTTGGACTAGCGGGGCTTAATGAGCAGTTCTTC
TRBV5-1	TRBJ2-5	TRBD2	few	CASSLGTSGGQETQYF	TGCGCCAGCAGCCTAGGGACTAGCGGGGGCCAAGAGACCCAGTACTTC
TRBV5-8	TRBJ1-1	-	-	CASTRQASMNTEAFF	TGTGCCAGCACACGGCAGGCCAGCATGAACACTGAAGCTTTCTTT
TRBV6-1	TRBJ2-7	-	-	CASRAGGYYEQYF	TGTGCCAGCAGAGCCGGGGGATACTACGAGCAGTACTTC
TRBV15	TRBJ2-7	TRBD1	-	CATSRGFNTGGHYEQYF	TGTGCCACCAGCAGAGGATTTAACACAGGGGGCCACTACGAGCAGTACTTC
TRBV18	TRBJ1-4	TRBD1	-	CASSPTGDSTNEKLFF	TGTGCCAGCTCACCTACAGGGGACTCAACTAATGAAAAACTGTTTTTT
TRBV27	TRBJ2-3	-	-	CASSLFGTNTDTQYF	TGTGCCAGCAGTTTATTTGGTACAAATACAGATACGCAGTATTTT
TRBV5-6	TRBJ2-7	TRBD1	-	CASSPPGQSYEQYF	TGTGCCAGCAGTCCTCCGGGACAGAGCTACGAGCAGTACTTC
TRBV9	TRBJ2-1	TRBD1	once	CASSVVGDSYNEQFF	TGTGCCAGCAGCGTAGTCGGGGACAGTTACAATGAGCAGTTCTTC
TRBV7-9	TRBJ2-5	-	-	CASSPATGLGETQYF	TGTGCCAGCAGCCCGGCAACAGGGTTGGGAGAGACCCAGTACTTC
TRBV27	TRBJ2-7	-	-	CASSLGGDEQYF	TGTGCCAGCAGTTTAGGAGGGGACGAGCAGTACTTC
TRBV10-3	TRBJ2-3	TRBD2	once	CAIGGPGGVTDTQYF	TGTGCCATCGGCGGCCCGGGGGGAGTAACAGATACGCAGTATTTT
TRBV30	TRBJ2-5	TRBD2	few	CAWELADQETQYF	TGTGCCTGGGAACTAGCGGACCAAGAGACCCAGTACTTC
TRBV6-5	TRBJ2-1	-	few	CASSSRGVASDEQFF	TGTGCCAGCAGTTCCCGCGGGGTAGCTAGCGATGAGCAGTTCTTC
TRBV6-5	TRBJ2-7	TRBD2	-	CASSSTSGGDEQYF	TGTGCCAGCAGTTCGACTAGCGGGGGAGACGAGCAGTACTTC
TRBV9	TRBJ1-1	-	-	CASSADTRGGFDTEAFF	TGTGCCAGCAGCGCGGACACCCGGGGGGGTTTTGACACTGAAGCTTTCTTT
TRBV15	TRBJ2-7	TRBD2	-	CATSSASGFYEQYF	TGTGCCACCAGCAGTGCTAGCGGCTTCTACGAGCAGTACTTC
TRBV2	TRBJ2-1	TRBD2	-	CASRTGGSGTRSYNEQFF	TGTGCCAGCAGGACGGGGGGAAGCGGGACCCGCTCCTACAATGAGCAGTTCTTC
TRBV15	TRBJ2-7	TRBD1	-	CATSRSRQGRTEQYF	TGTGCCACCAGCAGGTCTCGACAGGGACGCACCGAGCAGTACTTC
TRBV7-8	TRBJ1-5	-	once	CASSPTGITQPQHF	TGTGCCAGCAGCCCAACAGGGATTACTCAGCCCCAGCATTTT
TRBV7-6	TRBJ2-3	-	-	CASSSPQVRAQYF	TGTGCCAGCAGCTCCCCACAGGTACGGGCGCAGTATTTT
TRBV7-9	TRBJ1-6	-	-	CASSLQGVNSPLHF	TGTGCCAGCAGCTTACAGGGTGTGAATTCACCCCTCCACTTT
TRBV29-1	TRBJ2-1	TRBD2	few	CSVLGLAGALDEQFF	TGCAGCGTCCTCGGACTAGCGGGGGCCTTGGATGAGCAGTTCTTC
TRBV5-4	TRBJ2-7	-	-	CASSPRVDEQYF	TGTGCCAGCAGCCCCAGGGTGGACGAGCAGTACTTC
TRBV6-5	TRBJ1-1	-	-	CASSYGQINTEAFF	TGTGCCAGCAGTTACGGTCAGATTAACACTGAAGCTTTCTTT
TRBV5-4	TRBJ2-7	-	-	CASSGDSSYEQYF	TGTGCCAGCAGCGGTGACAGCTCCTACGAGCAGTACTTC
TRBV18	TRBJ2-7	TRBD1	-	CASSPGTGADEQYF	TGTGCCAGCTCACCTGGGACAGGGGCCGACGAGCAGTACTTC
TRBV2	TRBJ2-7	-	-	CASSEYVGEQYF	TGTGCCAGCAGTGAATATGTCGGCGAGCAGTACTTC
TRBV7-2	TRBJ1-2	TRBD1	few	CASSDNPGQTLNYGYTF	TGTGCCAGCAGCGACAATCCGGGACAGACTCTTAACTATGGCTACACCTTC